This entry describes one T cell receptor (beta chain). The data derive from a study of control samples from healthy donors and cancer patients. TCRdb's table, derived via immunoSEQ multiplex PCR, lists solely in-frame clones and lacks some. The sample has 150,000 to 200,000 clones, 94% seen once. CDR3 length: 18 residues. After removal of 6 bases from V and 8 bases from J, the junction contained 16 bases not matched to a gene. The germline V gene has CDR1 SGHVS and CDR2 FNYEAQ. The TCR comes from a woman in her late teens or twenties in good health. This rearrangement joins TRBV7-6 to TRBJ2-1, with 13 bases matching TRBD2. Sequenced: blood. For the CDR3, the DNA is TGTGCCAGCAGTTACCAACTAGCGGGAGGGCCTTATGCCCATGAGCAGTTCTTC. This sequence encodes CASSYQLAGGPYAHEQFF. Combining the CDR3 with reference TRBV7-6 and TRBJ2-1 gives the whole variable domain GAGVSQSPRYKVTKRGQDVALRCDPISGHVSLYWYRQALGQGPEFLTYFNYEAQQDKSGLPNDRFSAERPEGSISTLTIQRTEQRDSAMYRCASSYQLAGGPYAHEQFFGPGTRLTVL.